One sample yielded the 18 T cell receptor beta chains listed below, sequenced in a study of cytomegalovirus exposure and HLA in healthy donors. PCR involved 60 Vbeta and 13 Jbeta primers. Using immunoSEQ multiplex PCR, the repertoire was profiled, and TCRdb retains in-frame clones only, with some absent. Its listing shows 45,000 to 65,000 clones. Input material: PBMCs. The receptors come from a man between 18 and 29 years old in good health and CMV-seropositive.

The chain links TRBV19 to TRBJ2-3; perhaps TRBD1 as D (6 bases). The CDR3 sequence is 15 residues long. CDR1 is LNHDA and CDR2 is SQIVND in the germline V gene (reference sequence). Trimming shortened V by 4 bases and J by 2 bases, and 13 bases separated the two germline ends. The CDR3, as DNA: TGTGCCAGTAGTACAGGGGCAGGGGTCACAGATACGCAGTATTTT. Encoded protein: CASSTGAGVTDTQYF.

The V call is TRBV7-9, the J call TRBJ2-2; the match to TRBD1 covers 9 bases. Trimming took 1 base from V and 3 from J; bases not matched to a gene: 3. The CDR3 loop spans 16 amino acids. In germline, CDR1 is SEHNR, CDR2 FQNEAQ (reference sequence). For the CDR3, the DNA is TGTGCCAGCAGCTTAGGACAGGGGGTTTACACCGGGGAGCTGTTTTTT. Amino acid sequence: CASSLGQGVYTGELFF.

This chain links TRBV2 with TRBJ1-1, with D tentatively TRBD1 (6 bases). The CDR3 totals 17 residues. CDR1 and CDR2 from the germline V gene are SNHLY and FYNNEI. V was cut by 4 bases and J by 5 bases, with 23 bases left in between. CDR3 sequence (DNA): TGTGCCAGCAGTGCCAATCATCACAGGGCCGGCGGGACTGAAGCTTTCTTT. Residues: CASSANHHRAGGTEAFF.

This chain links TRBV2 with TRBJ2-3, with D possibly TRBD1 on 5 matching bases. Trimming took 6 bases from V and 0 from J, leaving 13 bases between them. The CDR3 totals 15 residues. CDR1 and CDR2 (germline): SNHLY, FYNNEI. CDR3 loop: CASRWGTPSTDTQYF. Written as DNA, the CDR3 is TGTGCCAGCAGATGGGGCACCCCCAGCACAGATACGCAGTATTTT.

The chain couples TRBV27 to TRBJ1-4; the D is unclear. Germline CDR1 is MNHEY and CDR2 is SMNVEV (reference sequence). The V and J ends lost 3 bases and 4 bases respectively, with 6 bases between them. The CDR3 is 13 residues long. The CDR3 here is CASSFSGNEKLFF. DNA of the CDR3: TGTGCCAGCAGTTTTAGCGGTAATGAAAAACTGTTTTTT.

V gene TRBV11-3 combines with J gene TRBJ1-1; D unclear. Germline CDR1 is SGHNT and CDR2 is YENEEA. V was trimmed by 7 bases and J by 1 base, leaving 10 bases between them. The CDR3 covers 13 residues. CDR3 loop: CASTATANTEAFF. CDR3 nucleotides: TGTGCCAGCACCGCAACAGCGAACACTGAAGCTTTCTTT. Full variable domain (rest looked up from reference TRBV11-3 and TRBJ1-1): EAGVVQSPRYKIIEKKQPVAFWCNPISGHNTLYWYLQNLGQGPELLIRYENEEAVDDSQLPKDRFSAERLKGVDSTLKIQPAELGDSAVYLCASTATANTEAFFGQGTRLTVV.

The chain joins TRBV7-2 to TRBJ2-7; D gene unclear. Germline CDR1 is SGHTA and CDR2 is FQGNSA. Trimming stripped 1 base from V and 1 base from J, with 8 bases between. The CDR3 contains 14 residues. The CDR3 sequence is CASSLVGQSYEQYF. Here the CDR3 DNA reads TGTGCCAGCAGCTTAGTTGGGCAGTCCTACGAGCAGTACTTC.

The CDR3 spells CASSQGVNTEAFF. In nucleotides, the CDR3 is TGCGCCAGCAGCCAAGGCGTGAACACTGAAGCTTTCTTT. The V call is TRBV4-1, the J call TRBJ1-1; D gene ambiguous. Trimming removed 1 base from V and 0 bases from J, with 3 bases in between. This CDR3 contains 13 residues. Germline CDR1 and CDR2: MGHRA and YSYEKL.

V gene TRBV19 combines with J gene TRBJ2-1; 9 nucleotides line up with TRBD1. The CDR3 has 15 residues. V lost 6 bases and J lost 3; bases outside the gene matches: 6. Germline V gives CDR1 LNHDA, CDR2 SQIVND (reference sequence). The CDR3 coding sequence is TGTGCCAGTAGGGAGGACAGGGGTGTCTACAATGAGCAGTTCTTC. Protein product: CASREDRGVYNEQFF.

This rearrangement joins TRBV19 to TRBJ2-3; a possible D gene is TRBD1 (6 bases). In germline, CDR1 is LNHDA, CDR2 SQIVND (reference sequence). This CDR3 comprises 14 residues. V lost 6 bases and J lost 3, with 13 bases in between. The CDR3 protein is CASRRGQQTDTQYF. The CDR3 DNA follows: TGTGCCAGTAGAAGGGGACAACAAACAGATACGCAGTATTTT.

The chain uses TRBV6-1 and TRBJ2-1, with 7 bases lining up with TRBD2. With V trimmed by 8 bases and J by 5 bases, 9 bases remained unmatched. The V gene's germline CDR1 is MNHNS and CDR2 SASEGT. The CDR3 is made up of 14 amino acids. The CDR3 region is CASVFLADNNEQFF. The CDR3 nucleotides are TGTGCCAGCGTTTTTCTAGCGGATAACAATGAGCAGTTCTTC.

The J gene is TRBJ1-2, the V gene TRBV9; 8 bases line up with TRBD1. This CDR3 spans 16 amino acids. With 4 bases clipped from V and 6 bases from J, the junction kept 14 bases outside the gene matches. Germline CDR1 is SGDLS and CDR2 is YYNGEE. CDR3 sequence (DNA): TGTGCCAGCAGCCCACGGACAGGGATCTTCACAAATGGCTACACCTTC. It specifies CASSPRTGIFTNGYTF.

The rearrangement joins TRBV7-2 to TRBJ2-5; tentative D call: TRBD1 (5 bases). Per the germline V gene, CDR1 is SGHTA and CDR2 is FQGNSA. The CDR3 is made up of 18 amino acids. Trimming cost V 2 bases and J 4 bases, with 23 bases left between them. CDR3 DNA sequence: TGTGCCAGCAGCTTACGTAGGTCGGGTCCCTCAGGGCCAGAGACCCAGTACTTC. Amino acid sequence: CASSLRRSGPSGPETQYF.

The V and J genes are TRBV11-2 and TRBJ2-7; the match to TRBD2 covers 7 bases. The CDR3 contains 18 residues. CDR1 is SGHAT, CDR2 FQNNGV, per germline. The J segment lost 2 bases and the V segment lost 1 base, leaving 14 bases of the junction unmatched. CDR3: CASSLGWVSRERPYEQYF. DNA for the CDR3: TGTGCCAGCAGCTTAGGTTGGGTCTCGCGGGAGAGGCCCTACGAGCAGTACTTC.

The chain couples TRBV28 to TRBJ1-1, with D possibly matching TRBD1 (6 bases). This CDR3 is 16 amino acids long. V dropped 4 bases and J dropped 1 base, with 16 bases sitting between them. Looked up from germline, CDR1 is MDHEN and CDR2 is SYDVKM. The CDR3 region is CASSSPQGWGNTEAFF. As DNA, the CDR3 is TGTGCCAGCAGTTCCCCACAGGGTTGGGGGAACACTGAAGCTTTCTTT.

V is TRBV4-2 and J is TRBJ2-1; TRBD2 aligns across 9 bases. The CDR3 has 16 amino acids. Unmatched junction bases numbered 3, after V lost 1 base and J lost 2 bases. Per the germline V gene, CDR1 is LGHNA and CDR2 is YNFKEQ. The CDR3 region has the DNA TGTGCCAGCAGCCAAGGGGCTAGCGGGACCTACAATGAGCAGTTCTTC. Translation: CASSQGASGTYNEQFF.

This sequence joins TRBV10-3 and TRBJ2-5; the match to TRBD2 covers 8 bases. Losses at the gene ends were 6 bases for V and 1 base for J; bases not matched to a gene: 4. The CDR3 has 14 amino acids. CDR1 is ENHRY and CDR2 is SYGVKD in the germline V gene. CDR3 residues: CAIRTTSAQETQYF. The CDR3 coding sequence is TGTGCCATCAGAACGACTAGCGCCCAAGAGACCCAGTACTTC.

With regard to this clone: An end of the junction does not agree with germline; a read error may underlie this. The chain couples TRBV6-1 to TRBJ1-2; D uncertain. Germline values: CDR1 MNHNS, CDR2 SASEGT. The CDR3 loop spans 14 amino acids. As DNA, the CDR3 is TGTGTCAGCAGTCTGACTCCGGTGGAAACGGGCTACACCTTC. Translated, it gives CVSSLTPVETGYTF.